Sequencing of this TCR beta chain was carried out in a study of blood T cell repertoires in COVID-19. This table comes from immunoSEQ multiplex PCR, and its TCRdb copy is limited to in-frame clones, with some not included. This table has roughly 230,000 clones, 75% to 85% appearing once. CDR1 is SGHRS, CDR2 YFSETQ, per germline. The CDR3 sequence is 15 residues long. With 2 bases removed from V and 0 bases from J, the gap between germline ends came to 11 bases. The sequence was obtained from a man aged 50 to 60 with COVID-19, enrolled during active disease. Sequenced: peripheral blood. The chain uses TRBV5-1 and TRBJ2-5; weak D call: TRBD2 (6 bases). The CDR3: CASSLGTAYQETQYF. The CDR3 bases are TGCGCCAGCAGCTTAGGGACTGCGTACCAAGAGACCCAGTACTTC.